The 16 T cell receptor beta chains in this list originate from one sample, sequenced in a study of blood T cell repertoires in COVID-19. Libraries were prepared by immunoSEQ multiplex PCR; TCRdb keeps only in-frame clonotypes and omits some of them. Of some 150,000 clones detected, about four fifths appear once; the ten largest clones hold 3.6%. Specimen: PBMCs or T cells enriched from blood (not recorded which). The source is a woman aged 45-59 years in a cohort exposed to, infected with or recovered from COVID-19 (not recorded which).

The table lists this clone with a count of one. The chain is built from TRBV3-1 (or the pseudogene TRBV3-2) and TRBJ2-5; D is unclear. The CDR3 consists of 12 residues. Between the trimmed V and J ends, which lost 4 bases and 9 bases, there was a span of 12 bases. Germline-derived CDR1 and CDR2 are LGHDT and YNNKEL (reference sequence). The CDR3 spells CASSRLRMAQYF. The CDR3 region has the DNA TGTGCCAGCAGCCGCCTGAGGATGGCCCAGTACTTC.

The rearrangement uses TRBV15 and TRBJ1-1; D possibly corresponds to TRBD1 (6 bases). The CDR3 runs to 16 residues. V lost 0 bases to trimming and J lost 8 bases, with 19 bases between them. Per germline, CDR1 LNHNV and CDR2 YYDKDF (reference sequence). The CDR3 DNA sequence: TGTGCCACCAGCAGAGACCCTTACGGAATACAGGGAGAAGCTTTCTTT. Protein: CATSRDPYGIQGEAFF.

This clone was seen just once. The rearrangement uses TRBV27 and TRBJ2-2; 12 bases map to TRBD2. Trimming at V came to 6 bases and at J to 4 bases, leaving 6 bases not matched to a gene. This CDR3 is built from 16 residues. The V gene's germline CDR1 is MNHEY and CDR2 SMNVEV (reference sequence). CDR3: CASSSTSGRSTGELFF. CDR3 DNA: TGTGCCAGCAGCTCGACTAGCGGGAGAAGCACCGGGGAGCTGTTTTTT.

Remarks on this clone: One end of the junction varies from germline; a read error may be responsible. This chain links TRBV2 with TRBJ2-3, with 12 bases that match TRBD2. Germline CDR1 and CDR2: SNHLY and FYNNEI. The CDR3 loop spans 16 amino acids. This CDR3 reads CASSQASGGAIDTQYF. CDR3 DNA sequence: TGTGCCAGCAGTCAAGCTAGCGGGGGGGCCATAGATACGCAGTATTTT.

The chain joins TRBV9 to TRBJ2-5, with TRBD2 identical over 8 bases. The CDR3 runs 15 residues. Trimming at V came to 2 bases and at J to 1 base, leaving 4 bases not matched to a gene. The germline V gene has CDR1 SGDLS and CDR2 YYNGEE. The chain's CDR3 is CASSVLAGLQETQYF. DNA for the CDR3: TGTGCCAGCAGCGTGCTAGCGGGTCTCCAAGAGACCCAGTACTTC.

The CDR3 DNA follows: TGCGCCAGCAGCCGCCTAACAGGGAGTACCGAGACCCAGTACTTC. The encoded protein is CASSRLTGSTETQYF. J is TRBJ2-5 and V is TRBV4-1; tentatively, D is TRBD1 (6 bases). The germline V and J ends were trimmed by 4 bases and 5 bases, with 17 bases remaining between them. CDR1 is MGHRA and CDR2 is YSYEKL in the germline V gene. CDR3 length: 15 residues.

In DNA, the CDR3 is TGTGCCAGCAGACCTTGGACAGGGGGCGAAGCTTTCTTT. Encoded protein: CASRPWTGGEAFF. The V and J genes are TRBV2 and TRBJ1-1; 11 nucleotides align to TRBD1. Trimming at V came to 6 bases and at J to 8 bases, leaving 5 bases not matched to a gene. This CDR3 region has 13 residues. Looked up from germline, CDR1 is SNHLY and CDR2 is FYNNEI.

The chain carries TRBV21-1 and TRBJ2-7; the table's D call, TRBD1, was not checked against the DNA. TRBV21-1 is a known pseudogene. The CDR3 is 15 amino acids. Here the CDR3 reads CASSTRDRVSYEQYF. CDR3 sequence (DNA): TGTGCCAGCAGCACCCGGGACAGGGTGTCCTACGAGCAGTACTTC.

The genes are TRBV29-1 and TRBJ2-7; 9 bases are a match to TRBD1. The ends lost 6 bases at V and 3 bases at J; junction bases unmatched: 6. The CDR3 has 13 amino acids. Germline V lookup: CDR1 SQVTM, CDR2 ANQGSEA. The CDR3 DNA reads TGCAGCGTCTCGGGACAGGGAGACTACGAGCAGTACTTC. Its protein is CSVSGQGDYEQYF.

CDR3 DNA: TGTGCCAGCAGCTTGGTCGGACAGAACACCGGGGAGCTGTTTTTT. Translating gives CASSLVGQNTGELFF. The chain has TRBV5-6 and TRBJ2-2; D possibly corresponds to TRBD1 (5 bases). The CDR3 is 15 residues long. Trimming cost V 0 bases and J 1 base, with 7 bases left between them. Germline V gene lookup returns CDR1 SGHDT and CDR2 YYEEEE. The full variable domain, in which reference TRBV5-6 and TRBJ2-2 provide the parts outside the CDR3, is DAGVTQSPTHLIKTRGQQVTLRCSPKSGHDTVSWYQQALGQGPQFIFQYYEEEERQRGNFPDRFSGHQFPNYSSELNVNALLLGDSALYLCASSLVGQNTGELFFGEGSRLTVL.

The chain combines TRBV11-3 with TRBJ2-1, with D possibly TRBD1 on 6 matching bases. CDR1 is SGHNT, CDR2 YENEEA, per germline. V lost 1 base, J lost 6 bases, and 10 bases lay in between. CDR3 length: 14 amino acids. The CDR3 DNA follows: TGTGCCAGCAGCTTAGGGGGGCCACCCAATGAGCAGTTCTTC. Its translation: CASSLGGPPNEQFF.

The chain joins TRBV20-1 to TRBJ1-6, with TRBD1 identical over 12 bases. J lost 2 bases, V lost 3 bases, and 2 bases had no gene match. The CDR3 contains 16 residues. CDR1 and CDR2 from the germline V gene are DFQATT and SNEGSKA (reference sequence). CDR3 sequence reads: CSASGTGGAYNSPLHF. The CDR3 DNA sequence: TGCAGTGCTAGTGGGACAGGGGGCGCCTATAATTCACCCCTCCACTTT.

This clone was found once. The rearrangement joins TRBV25-1 to TRBJ2-5; 12 bases match TRBD2. CDR1 MGHDK and CDR2 SYGVNS come from the germline V gene. The CDR3 contains 16 residues. V was pared by 5 bases and J by 5 bases, with 9 bases of the junction left unmatched. The CDR3 nucleotides read TGTGCCAGCAGTCGACTAGCGGGGGCCAGGGTCGAGACCCAGTACTTC. Translation: CASSRLAGARVETQYF.

The rearrangement links TRBV6-1 to TRBJ1-6, with D possibly being TRBD1 (5 bases). The CDR3 consists of 13 residues. V gave up 3 bases and J gave up 8 bases, with 8 bases separating them. Germline V CDR1 and CDR2: MNHNS, SASEGT. CDR3 coding DNA: TGTGCCAGCAGTGACATCAGGGATTCACCCCTCCACTTT. Its protein is CASSDIRDSPLHF.

This chain connects TRBV29-1 to TRBJ2-5; maybe TRBD2 (5 bases). Per germline, CDR1 SQVTM and CDR2 ANQGSEA. The CDR3 is made up of 13 amino acids. The V end lost 0 bases, the J end lost 4 bases, and 9 bases lay between the germline ends. This CDR3 reads CSVEERGGETQYF. CDR3 sequence (DNA): TGCAGCGTTGAAGAAAGAGGAGGAGAGACCCAGTACTTC.

This clone has a handful of counts. The rearrangement joins TRBV6-2 or TRBV6-3 to TRBJ1-1; 7 positions agree with TRBD1. V lost 0 bases, J lost 6 bases, and 7 bases stayed unmatched. The germline CDR1 and CDR2 sequences are MNHEY and SVGEGT. CDR3 length: 15 residues. CDR3 residues: CASSYSAGGSSEAFF. DNA for the CDR3: TGTGCCAGCAGTTACTCGGCAGGGGGGTCCTCTGAAGCTTTCTTT.